The clone carrying this T cell receptor (beta chain) appeared once. This sample was included in a study of cytomegalovirus exposure and HLA in healthy donors. Whole-study context: A previous analysis identified 100 million to 120 million unique TCR beta sequences derived from around 200 million T cells.

PCR used 60 Vbeta primers and 13 Jbeta primers. TCRdb's table, derived via immunoSEQ multiplex PCR, lists solely in-frame clones and lacks some. Among approximately 100,000 clones listed, 75% were seen once. Trimming shortened V by 4 bases and J by 3 bases, and 12 bases separated the two germline ends. Germline V lookup: CDR1 LNHNV, CDR2 YYDKDF (reference sequence). The length of the CDR3 is 14 residues. The sample was PBMCs. The TCR sequence derives from a man over 45 in good health and CMV-seronegative. V usage is TRBV15 and J usage is TRBJ1-1; D remains unclear. The CDR3 loop is CATSKLEVHTEAFF. In nucleotides, the CDR3 is TGTGCCACCAGCAAGTTGGAGGTCCACACTGAAGCTTTCTTT.